A selection of T cell receptor beta chains follows, all from one sample in a study of PD-L1 blockade in urothelial cancer. The repertoire was sequenced with immunoSEQ multiplex PCR; TCRdb's copy has only in-frame clones and lacks some. The data show tens of thousands of clones, roughly nine tenths seen once. The sequences come from PBMCs, collected around atezolizumab (anti-PD-L1) treatment. The receptors here all came from a woman aged 80 or over with urothelial cancer. Each CDR3 is given with its conserved first and last residue. The D gene is left open where the match is weak. Clone size is given for some rows only: seen once, a few or many times, or a class if the clone is expanded.

cdr3_nt cdr3_aa j_call v_call clone_size d_call
TGTGCCAGCTCACACTATACAGGGGGAACTGAAGCTTTCTTT CASSHYTGGTEAFF TRBJ1-1 TRBV28 NA TRBD1
TGTGCCAGCAGTTTATGGGGGAGGGGAGGGGATCAGCCCCAGCATTTT CASSLWGRGGDQPQHF TRBJ1-5 TRBV28 NA NA
TGTGCCAGCAGCTTGGACAGCTATGGCTACACCTTC CASSLDSYGYTF TRBJ1-2 TRBV7-2 NA NA
TGTGCCAGTAGTGACAGGGGATTCGATTTGAACACTGAAGCTTTCTTT CASSDRGFDLNTEAFF TRBJ1-1 TRBV19 once TRBD1
TGTGCCTCCGACGAGGAGAATAGTCAGCCCCAGCATTTT CASDEENSQPQHF TRBJ1-5 TRBV28 NA NA
TGCGCCAGCAGCCAACGGGATGGGGGGGCGGATGAAAAACTGTTTTTT CASSQRDGGADEKLFF TRBJ1-4 TRBV5-1 once NA
TGTGCCAGCAGCTTAGCGTTTGGTCTCACAGGGTCTGGAAACACCATATATTTT CASSLAFGLTGSGNTIYF TRBJ1-3 TRBV7-9 NA NA
TGTGCCAGCAGCTGGACAGTGAACACTGAAGCTTTCTTT CASSWTVNTEAFF TRBJ1-1 TRBV7-3 NA NA
TGTGCCAGCAGTCCACCGGGACAGGGTATAGACGAGCAGTACTTC CASSPPGQGIDEQYF TRBJ2-7 TRBV28 NA TRBD1
TGTGCCATCAGTGAGTCCCAAACAGGGACCGGCTACACCTTC CAISESQTGTGYTF TRBJ1-2 TRBV10-3 NA NA
TGTGCCAGCAGCAACAGGGGGACGAACACTGAAGCTTTCTTT CASSNRGTNTEAFF TRBJ1-1 TRBV6-5 NA TRBD1
TGTGCCAGCTCGGGAGATCACCAAGAGACCCAGTACTTC CASSGDHQETQYF TRBJ2-5 TRBV7-7 NA NA
TGTGCCTGGAGGCGTACCGATCTCCCACAGTTCTTC CAWRRTDLPQFF TRBJ2-1 TRBV30 NA NA
TGTGCCAGCAGCCGAGGACTAGATAGCTCAGATACGCAGTATTTT CASSRGLDSSDTQYF TRBJ2-3 TRBV5-4 NA TRBD2
TGTGCCAGCAGCTTGGGTCTCGGGAGGACAGATACGCAGTATTTT CASSLGLGRTDTQYF TRBJ2-3 TRBV5-4 NA TRBD2
TGTGCCAGTAGTCTACTAGCGAATGAGCAGTTCTTC CASSLLANEQFF TRBJ2-1 TRBV19 NA TRBD2
TGCAGCGTTGACGGGACTAGCGGTAGCACAGATACGCAGTATTTT CSVDGTSGSTDTQYF TRBJ2-3 TRBV29-1 NA TRBD2
TGTGCCAGCAGCTCGACAGCTGGGGCCAACGTCCTGACTTTC CASSSTAGANVLTF TRBJ2-6 TRBV7-6 NA NA